This T cell receptor (beta chain) was captured by sequencing in a study of HIV-infected patients and healthy controls. TCRdb fed the 5' RACE reads into MiXCR, producing one record per CDR3 protein. The sample yields approximately 64,000 distinct CDR3 sequences, under 25% seen once. V gave up 4 bases and J gave up 2 bases, with 16 bases separating them. This CDR3 region has 16 residues. Germline CDR1 reads MGHRA; CDR2 reads YSYEKL. Many counts were recorded for this clonotype. Sequencing used CD4+ T cells from blood. The TCR was taken from a human donor in good health. The chain employs TRBV4-1 and TRBJ2-3, with D unresolved. The CDR3 here is CASSRLGFDDTDTQYF. CDR3 nucleotides: TGCGCCAGCAGCCGTTTGGGATTTGACGACACAGATACGCAGTATTTT.